This TCR beta chain was sequenced for a study of graft-versus-host responses after intestinal transplantation. Looking at the study overall: Recipients obtained multivisceral, liver-intestinal, or isolated intestinal transplants.

As concerns this clone: The target antigen is unknown.

CDR1 is SEHNR, CDR2 FQNEAQ, per germline (reference sequence). Germline trimming cut 4 bases from V and 2 bases from J; bases unmatched to any gene: 7. There are 16 residues in the CDR3. Study-level results: Detected in recipient marrow were GvH clones, some of which were first observed in ileum or blood.

Only in-frame clones appear in the TCRdb table, and some are missing; sequencing was by immunoSEQ multiplex PCR. The top ten hold around 0.55% of the sample, which has more than 85,000 clones, just under 95% seen once. This receptor was obtained from a human donor who received an intestinal transplant. This sample comprised unstimulated CD8+ T cells sorted from spleen or lymph node cells, obtained before intestinal transplant. The chain joins TRBV7-9 to TRBJ2-7; 11 nucleotides align to TRBD1. The chain's CDR3 is CASSSGTGGNPYEQYF. Here the CDR3 DNA reads TGTGCCAGCAGCTCCGGGACAGGGGGAAATCCCTACGAGCAGTACTTC.